The 30 T cell receptor beta chains reported below all come from one sample, sequenced in a study of T cells in Graves' hyperthyroidism and ophthalmopathy. The source material, RNA transcripts, was used to amplify TCR beta CDR3 regions. A first-round RT-PCR of the TCR CDR3 used the HTBI primer set. TCRdb itself ran the multiplex PCR reads through MiXCR, one entry per CDR3 protein. The table lists some 690,000 distinct CDR3 sequences, approximately 15% of them singletons, with 15% to 19% in the top ten. The sample comprised blood. The receptors originated from a man between 45 and 60 years old with Graves' hyperthyroidism.

This clonotype was counted at least ten times. The gene calls are TRBV24-1 and TRBJ1-1, with a tentative D call TRBD1 (5 bases). V lost 0 bases and J 6 bases, leaving 7 bases between the germline ends. Germline V gives CDR1 KGHDR, CDR2 SFDVKD. CDR3 length: 13 residues. For the CDR3, the DNA is TGTGCCACCAGTGATTTGTCGGGGGCTGAAGCTTTCTTT. It codes for CATSDLSGAEAFF.

The table lists this clonotype with many counts. This rearrangement joins TRBV27 to TRBJ2-7; D unresolved. This CDR3 has 14 amino acids. CDR1 is MNHEY, CDR2 SMNVEV, per germline (reference sequence). V was clipped by 5 bases and J by 4 bases, with 15 bases between them. The DNA for the CDR3 is TGTGCCAGCAGTCCCCAGAGCGTCGGGTACGAGCAGTACTTC. It encodes CASSPQSVGYEQYF.

This clonotype came up many times. The chain employs TRBV12-3 or TRBV12-4 and TRBJ1-3; D not certain. V was trimmed by 6 bases and J by 2 bases, leaving 11 bases between them. The CDR3 is made up of 14 amino acids. CDR3 residues: CASSPISTGNTIYF. CDR3 DNA sequence: TGTGCCAGCAGCCCAATCTCAACTGGAAACACCATATATTTT.

This chain links TRBV7-9 with TRBJ2-1; TRBD1 matches at 10 bases. Germline trimming cut 6 bases from V and 8 bases from J; bases unmatched to any gene: 13. CDR3 length: 16 residues. Germline-derived CDR1 and CDR2 are SEHNR and FQNEAQ (reference sequence). CDR3 residues: CASSPPGQGILYEQFF. The CDR3 nucleotides are TGTGCCAGCAGTCCGCCGGGACAGGGGATATTGTATGAGCAGTTCTTC.

This chain uses TRBV20-1 with TRBJ2-2, with D possibly being TRBD2 (5 bases). Trimming left V 5 bases short and J 0 bases short, with 10 bases between. CDR1 and CDR2 from the germline V gene are DFQATT and SNEGSKA (reference sequence). The CDR3 loop spans 14 amino acids. This CDR3 reads CSAQRNSNTGELFF. The CDR3 nucleotides are TGCAGTGCTCAGCGGAACTCGAACACCGGGGAGCTGTTTTTT.

In this sample, this clonotype turned up many times. The rearrangement uses TRBV2 and TRBJ1-4, with 9 bases lining up with TRBD1. The V segment lost 5 bases and the J segment 8 bases; nucleotides outside the gene matches: 9. The length of the CDR3 is 15 residues. Germline V lookup: CDR1 SNHLY, CDR2 FYNNEI. The CDR3 DNA sequence: TGTGCCAGCAGTCCACAGGGGGCAGGGGGAGAAAAACTGTTTTTT. Amino acid sequence: CASSPQGAGGEKLFF.

A few counts support this clonotype. This rearrangement joins TRBV5-8 to TRBJ2-3; no definite D call. Trimming took 0 bases from V and 1 from J, leaving 9 bases between them. CDR1 and CDR2 from the germline V gene are SGHTS and YDEGEE. There are 15 residues in the CDR3. In nucleotides, the CDR3 is TGTGCCAGCAGCTTGGCCGGAAGAGGCACAGATACGCAGTATTTT. Translation gives CASSLAGRGTDTQYF. Full variable domain (missing parts from reference TRBV5-8 and TRBJ2-3): EAGVTQSPTHLIKTRGQQATLRCSPISGHTSVYWYQQALGLGLQFLLWYDEGEERNRGNFPPRFSGRQFPNYSSELNVNALELEDSALYLCASSLAGRGTDTQYFGPGTRLTVL.

The CDR3 DNA sequence: TGTGCCAGTAGTATAGAAACTGCGCGGGTGGAGCCCCAGCATTTT. Translated: CASSIETARVEPQHF. The chain combines TRBV19 with TRBJ1-5, with D unresolved. V was pared by 0 bases and J by 8 bases, with 14 bases between. CDR1 and CDR2 from the germline V gene are LNHDA and SQIVND (reference sequence). The CDR3 length is 15 residues.

Only a few counts were recorded for this clonotype. The V gene is TRBV7-9, the J gene TRBJ2-3, with 8 nucleotides matching TRBD1. Germline assignment: CDR1 SEHNR and CDR2 FQNEAQ (reference sequence). The V segment lost 5 bases and the J segment 6 bases; nucleotides outside the gene matches: 7. This CDR3 region has 14 residues. CDR3 amino acids: CASSRRDRTDTQYF. CDR3 DNA sequence: TGTGCCAGCAGCCGCCGGGACAGGACGGATACGCAGTATTTT.

This clonotype occurred a few times. The chain links TRBV6-1 to TRBJ2-1; 9 bases map to TRBD1. This CDR3 is 16 amino acids long. The germline gives CDR1 MNHNS, CDR2 SASEGT. V lost 2 bases and J lost 4; bases outside the gene matches: 6. The CDR3 region is CASSELGQGSYNEQFF. The CDR3 region has the DNA TGTGCCAGCAGTGAACTAGGACAGGGGTCTTACAATGAGCAGTTCTTC.

This clonotype was counted between two and nine times. The rearrangement links TRBV27 to TRBJ2-1; D is unresolved. Trimming took 8 bases from V and 0 from J, leaving 11 bases between them. The CDR3 spans 14 residues. Per the germline V gene, CDR1 is MNHEY and CDR2 is SMNVEV (reference sequence). The CDR3 bases are TGTGCCAGCCAGCCGGCTGGCTCCTACAATGAGCAGTTCTTC. It is translated as CASQPAGSYNEQFF.

The chain uses TRBV19 and TRBJ1-2; D gene uncertain. CDR3 length: 14 residues. V was clipped by 6 bases and J by 2 bases, with 13 bases between them. Per the germline V gene, CDR1 is LNHDA and CDR2 is SQIVND (reference sequence). CDR3 in amino acids: CASSLDDGNYGYTF. In DNA form, the CDR3 reads TGTGCCAGTAGCCTGGACGATGGCAACTATGGCTACACCTTC. Full variable domain (remainder filled in from reference TRBV19 and TRBJ1-2): DGGITQSPKYLFRKEGQNVTLSCEQNLNHDAMYWYRQDPGQGLRLIYYSQIVNDFQKGDIAEGYSVSREKKESFPLTVTSAQKNPTAFYLCASSLDDGNYGYTFGSGTRLTVV.

This clonotype was picked up many times. V gene TRBV28 combines with J gene TRBJ1-1, with TRBD1 matching over 7 bases. The junction had 5 bases not matched to a gene; V was cut back by 3 bases and J by 1 base. CDR1 is MDHEN and CDR2 is SYDVKM in the germline V gene. This CDR3 is built from 15 residues. The CDR3 DNA reads as TGTGCCAGCAGTTTCCCGACAGGGCCGAACACTGAAGCTTTCTTT. Amino acids: CASSFPTGPNTEAFF.

This clonotype was counted many times. The J gene is TRBJ2-3, the V gene TRBV10-3; 12 positions match TRBD2. Germline CDR1 is ENHRY and CDR2 is SYGVKD. The CDR3 is 16 amino acids. J gave up 3 bases and V 3 bases, and 4 bases lay outside the gene matches. CDR3 residues: CAISDPSGRATDTQYF. The CDR3, as DNA: TGTGCCATCAGTGACCCTAGCGGGAGGGCAACAGATACGCAGTATTTT.

CDR3 in amino acids: CSGLIGGGGEQFF. The CDR3 DNA follows: TGCAGCGGGCTCATCGGCGGTGGAGGGGAGCAGTTCTTC. The chain links TRBV29-1 to TRBJ2-1, with D possibly TRBD2 on 6 matching bases. In germline, CDR1 is SQVTM, CDR2 ANQGSEA. The CDR3 consists of 13 residues. The V and J ends lost 7 bases and 10 bases respectively, with 20 bases between them.

There are many counts of this clonotype. The J gene is TRBJ2-7, the V gene TRBV12-3 or TRBV12-4; 8 positions agree with TRBD1. This CDR3 is built from 14 residues. Trimming at V came to 5 bases and at J to 6 bases, leaving 9 bases not matched to a gene. CDR3 protein: CASSPRTGTGEQYF. CDR3 nucleotide sequence: TGTGCCAGCAGTCCGCGGACAGGGACGGGCGAGCAGTACTTC.

The table lists this clonotype with many counts. The chain recombines TRBV28 with TRBJ2-5; no clear D. V lost 4 bases, J lost 1 base, and 10 bases lay in between. CDR1 MDHEN and CDR2 SYDVKM come from the germline V gene. This CDR3 has 14 residues. The CDR3 spells CASSSRHIQETQYF. The CDR3 DNA follows: TGTGCCAGCAGTTCACGACATATCCAAGAGACCCAGTACTTC.

This clonotype was seen at least ten times. The chain joins TRBV19 to TRBJ2-3; D unresolved. The CDR3 length is 13 residues. V shed 3 bases and J shed 4 bases, with 8 bases lying between them. Germline V gene lookup returns CDR1 LNHDA and CDR2 SQIVND (reference sequence). CDR3 amino acids: CASSIVRADTQYF. DNA of the CDR3: TGTGCCAGTAGTATCGTCCGGGCAGATACGCAGTATTTT.

Remarks on this clonotype: One end of the junction fails to match germline, which may point to a read error. The chain combines TRBV4-1 with TRBJ2-2; D is ambiguous. This CDR3 spans 13 amino acids. In germline, CDR1 is MGHRA, CDR2 YSYEKL. The CDR3 DNA sequence: TGCGCCAGCGGCCAGCATGGATCGGGGGAGCTGTTTTTT. Translating gives CASGQHGSGELFF.

This clonotype was detected many times. V usage is TRBV7-9 and J usage is TRBJ2-7, with 10 bases aligning to TRBD1. V lost 5 bases to trimming and J lost 5 bases; unmatched junction nucleotides: 12. This CDR3 is 16 amino acids long. Looked up from germline, CDR1 is SEHNR and CDR2 is FQNEAQ (reference sequence). DNA for the CDR3: TGTGCCAGCAGCCTAGGACGGACAGGGGGAACGGACGAGCAGTACTTC. The encoded protein is CASSLGRTGGTDEQYF.

The chain combines TRBV10-3 with TRBJ2-7; 8 nucleotides agree with TRBD1. CDR1 is ENHRY, CDR2 SYGVKD, per germline. V shed 6 bases, J shed 4 bases, and the junction held 5 bases outside the gene matches. The CDR3 is made up of 13 amino acids. For the CDR3, the DNA is TGTGCCATCAGCGGTGGACAGGGATACGAGCAGTACTTC. It is translated as CAISGGQGYEQYF.

The sample holds many counts of this clonotype. The gene calls are TRBV2 and TRBJ2-7; D is possibly TRBD1 (6 bases). Trimming took off 6 bases at V and 2 bases at J, with 11 bases between the two ends. The CDR3 consists of 13 residues. CDR1 and CDR2 (germline): SNHLY, FYNNEI. CDR3 DNA: TGTGCCAGCAGCCGGGACATCGCCTACGAGCAGTACTTC. This gives the protein CASSRDIAYEQYF.

This clonotype was counted many times. As DNA, the CDR3 is TGTGCCAGTAGTACAATGGACGGTGTCTATGGCTACACCTTC. It specifies CASSTMDGVYGYTF. This chain uses TRBV19 with TRBJ1-2; D is ambiguous. Germline-derived CDR1 and CDR2 are LNHDA and SQIVND (reference sequence). The CDR3 sequence is 14 residues long. Trimming took off 4 bases at V and 4 bases at J, with 13 bases between the two ends.

This clonotype has only one observation. The genes are TRBV27 and TRBJ2-4; no firm D call. This CDR3 is 19 amino acids long. Germline CDR1 MNHEY, CDR2 SMNVEV (reference sequence). DNA for the CDR3: TGTGCTAGTGCCAGCAGTTTAGGCAGTACCCCTAGAGCCAAAAACATTCAGTACTTC. This gives the protein CASASSLGSTPRAKNIQYF.

On this clonotype: This may come from a read error, since a much larger clone is one base off. The rearrangement uses TRBV6-5 and TRBJ1-2; D might be TRBD1 (5 bases). Germline values: CDR1 MNHEY, CDR2 SVGAGI. The CDR3 spans 15 residues. Deletions cut 4 bases from V and 7 bases from J, with 19 bases between. This CDR3 is CASSSPDKGQVGYTF. CDR3 nucleotide sequence: TGTGCCAGCAGTTCCCCGGACAAGGGGCAGGTTGGCTACACCTTC.

This clonotype was found a few times. The rearrangement uses TRBV5-1 and TRBJ2-7; no definite D call. V lost 0 bases and J 2 bases, leaving 9 bases between the germline ends. Germline CDR1 SGHRS, CDR2 YFSETQ. The CDR3 totals 14 residues. Here the CDR3 reads CASSLEALAYEQYF. The CDR3 nucleotides read TGCGCCAGCAGCTTGGAAGCCTTAGCCTACGAGCAGTACTTC.

This clonotype occurred a few times. The rearrangement links TRBV28 to TRBJ2-1; D gene ambiguous. CDR3 length: 14 residues. Germline V gene data show CDR1 as MDHEN and CDR2 as SYDVKM. V was clipped by 6 bases and J by 4 bases, with 13 bases between them. This CDR3 reads CASSPKSLYNEQFF. In DNA form, the CDR3 reads TGTGCCAGCAGCCCGAAAAGCCTATACAATGAGCAGTTCTTC.

This chain uses TRBV11-3 with TRBJ2-3; 7 bases map to TRBD2. The V gene end was trimmed by 4 bases and the J gene end by 5 bases; junction bases not matched to a gene: 12. The CDR3 loop spans 16 amino acids. Germline V lookup: CDR1 SGHNT, CDR2 YENEEA. CDR3 nucleotide sequence: TGTGCCAGCAGCTCGCACCTCAGCGGGGTCAGAGATACGCAGTATTTT. It is translated as CASSSHLSGVRDTQYF. Combining the CDR3 with reference TRBV11-3 and TRBJ2-3 gives the whole variable domain EAGVVQSPRYKIIEKKQPVAFWCNPISGHNTLYWYLQNLGQGPELLIRYENEEAVDDSQLPKDRFSAERLKGVDSTLKIQPAELGDSAVYLCASSSHLSGVRDTQYFGPGTRLTVL.

This clonotype was recorded a few times. The chain employs TRBV7-2 and TRBJ1-3; D unclear. V shed 3 bases and J shed 0 bases, with 12 bases lying between them. The CDR3 sequence is 16 residues long. The germline V gene has CDR1 SGHTA and CDR2 FQGNSA. The CDR3 region has the DNA TGTGCCAGCAGCTTTCCTGCGGGCACCTCTGGAAACACCATATATTTT. Translating gives CASSFPAGTSGNTIYF.

The table lists this clonotype with many counts. This chain links TRBV11-2 with TRBJ2-3; D possibly corresponds to TRBD2 (7 bases). V was shortened by 5 bases and J by 3 bases, with 15 bases between the two germline ends. Germline V gene sequence: CDR1 SGHAT, CDR2 FQNNGV. The CDR3 is 15 amino acids. The CDR3 region has the DNA TGTGCCAGCAGCCCGAGGGGGGGCTCAACAGATACGCAGTATTTT. It is translated as CASSPRGGSTDTQYF.